This T cell receptor (beta chain) was documented in a study of shared clonotypes between healthy human individuals. Trimming took 6 bases from V and 3 from J; bases not matched to a gene: 8. CDR1 is MNHEY, CDR2 SVGAGI, per germline. The CDR3 length is 14 residues. The protocol was immunoSEQ multiplex PCR, while the TCRdb copy is restricted to in-frame clones and leaves out a portion. The sample includes over a million clones, roughly 95% of them seen just once. The V and J genes are TRBV6-5 and TRBJ2-7; 7 nucleotides align to TRBD1. Sequences were obtained from naive CD4+ T cells sorted from blood. The subset is: CD45RA+ positively selected. This receptor was identified in a man aged 30-40 years in good health. CDR3 region: CASRRNRGFYEQYF. The CDR3 DNA follows: TGTGCCAGCAGGAGAAACAGGGGCTTCTACGAGCAGTACTTC.